A single sample gave rise to the 28 T cell receptor beta chains below, sequenced in a study of cytomegalovirus exposure and HLA in healthy donors. PCR employed 60 Vbeta and 13 Jbeta primers. Sequencing used immunoSEQ multiplex PCR; TCRdb keeps in-frame clones, though not all of them. The sample has about 170,000 clones; about 85% are singletons. Input material: PBMCs. The receptors were gathered from a boy aged 2 to 10 in good health and CMV-seronegative.

V gene TRBV5-1 combines with J gene TRBJ1-2; D is unclear. Germline assignment: CDR1 SGHRS and CDR2 YFSETQ. V was trimmed by 1 base and J by 3 bases, leaving 7 bases between them. This CDR3 has 13 residues. This CDR3 reads CASSLIGDYGYTF. The CDR3 region has the DNA TGCGCCAGCAGCTTGATCGGGGACTATGGCTACACCTTC.

This clone was recorded a few times. This CDR3 is CASNGGLAGATMYNEQFF. The CDR3 DNA follows: TGCGCCAGCAATGGGGGACTAGCGGGAGCCACAATGTACAATGAGCAGTTCTTC. This chain links TRBV5-1 with TRBJ2-1, with 14 bases identical to TRBD2. After removal of 6 bases from V and 4 bases from J, the junction contained 12 bases not matched to a gene. Germline V gene lookup returns CDR1 SGHRS and CDR2 YFSETQ. CDR3 length: 18 amino acids.

As concerns this clone: At one of its ends the junction is not consistent with the germline gene, which may arise from a read error. The J gene is TRBJ2-7, the V gene TRBV5-1; TRBD1 matches 7 bases. Germline CDR1 SGHRS, CDR2 YFSETQ. CDR3 length equals 14 residues. The CDR3 protein is CASSSTDRRHEQYF. Written as DNA, the CDR3 is TGTGCCAGCAGCTCCACGGACAGGCGGCACGAGCAGTACTTC.

This chain uses TRBV6-4 with TRBJ2-2; 11 bases fit TRBD2. Germline loops: CDR1 MRHNA, CDR2 SNTAGT. The length of the CDR3 is 16 residues. V lost 4 bases, J lost 5 bases, and 6 bases stayed unmatched. The CDR3 protein is CASSARLAGGTGELFF. In DNA form, the CDR3 reads TGTGCCAGCAGTGCTCGGCTAGCGGGAGGAACCGGGGAGCTGTTTTTT.

The genes are TRBV5-4 and TRBJ1-1; no reliable D call. The CDR3 loop spans 14 amino acids. The V and J ends lost 2 bases and 4 bases respectively, with 12 bases between them. The germline V gene encodes CDR1 SGHNT and CDR2 YYREEE (reference sequence). CDR3 protein: CASSFSRRGTEAFF. The CDR3 nucleotides read TGTGCCAGCAGCTTCAGTCGACGAGGCACTGAAGCTTTCTTT.

V usage is TRBV14 and J usage is TRBJ1-1, with D unresolved. V was cut by 8 bases and J by 4 bases, with 20 bases left in between. The CDR3 covers 15 residues. Germline lookup yields CDR1 SGHDN and CDR2 FVKESK. The CDR3 loop is CASRRATPGVTEAFF. The CDR3 coding sequence is TGTGCCAGCCGGCGGGCAACCCCGGGCGTCACTGAAGCTTTCTTT.

The chain combines TRBV10-3 with TRBJ2-7, with TRBD2 matching 10 bases. CDR1 and CDR2 (germline): ENHRY, SYGVKD. The CDR3 covers 13 residues. V shed 10 bases and J 2 bases; nucleotides not matched to a gene: 5. The CDR3 DNA is TGTGCCACTGGGACTAGCGCACCCTACGAGCAGTACTTC. Its protein product is CATGTSAPYEQYF.

The chain carries TRBV28 and TRBJ1-2; D is perhaps TRBD1 (6 bases). With 2 bases removed from V and 5 bases from J, the gap between germline ends came to 12 bases. Germline lookup yields CDR1 MDHEN and CDR2 SYDVKM. This CDR3 comprises 14 residues. The DNA for the CDR3 is TGTGCCAGCAGTTTAGCACTCAGGGGATATGGCTACACCTTC. This codes for CASSLALRGYGYTF.

The table lists this clone with a count of one. The gene calls are TRBV7-6 and TRBJ1-1; D call uncertain. This CDR3 region has 14 residues. The germline V gene has CDR1 SGHVS and CDR2 FNYEAQ. Trimming took off 2 bases at V and 1 base at J, with 8 bases between the two ends. The CDR3 nucleotides are TGTGCCAGCAGCTTAAGTCCGGGGAACACTGAAGCTTTCTTT. Translating gives CASSLSPGNTEAFF. Supplemented by reference TRBV7-6 and TRBJ1-1, the full variable domain reads GAGVSQSPRYKVTKRGQDVALRCDPISGHVSLYWYRQALGQGPEFLTYFNYEAQQDKSGLPNDRFSAERPEGSISTLTIQRTEQRDSAMYRCASSLSPGNTEAFFGQGTRLTVV.

The rearrangement uses TRBV5-6 and TRBJ2-5; D uncertain. Trimming stripped 2 bases from V and 9 bases from J, with 20 bases between. The CDR3 length is 15 residues. In germline, CDR1 is SGHDT, CDR2 YYEEEE. The CDR3: CASSFGDGAGWAQYF. CDR3 in DNA: TGTGCCAGCAGCTTTGGCGACGGCGCCGGGTGGGCCCAGTACTTC.

This sequence joins TRBV15 and TRBJ1-3; D possibly corresponds to TRBD1 (6 bases). V dropped 6 bases and J dropped 0 bases, with 9 bases sitting between them. Germline V gives CDR1 LNHNV, CDR2 YYDKDF (reference sequence). This CDR3 comprises 14 residues. In DNA form, the CDR3 reads TGTGCCACCAGGCAGGGGAGCTCTGGAAACACCATATATTTT. Translated, it gives CATRQGSSGNTIYF.

The gene calls are TRBV5-8 and TRBJ2-7; D may be TRBD1 (5 bases). Germline V gene lookup returns CDR1 SGHTS and CDR2 YDEGEE. V dropped 1 base and J dropped 4 bases, with 24 bases sitting between them. CDR3 size: 18 residues. The CDR3, as DNA: TGTGCCAGCAGCTTGTTAGGTGGCACAGGCGAACGACGTTACGAGCAGTACTTC. Residues: CASSLLGGTGERRYEQYF.

The rearrangement uses TRBV2 and TRBJ2-5; TRBD2 is a possible D gene (5 bases). Germline V gene sequence: CDR1 SNHLY, CDR2 FYNNEI. Deletions cut 7 bases from V and 5 bases from J, with 14 bases between. This CDR3 is 13 amino acids long. Here the CDR3 reads CASTLGETETQYF. The CDR3 DNA reads as TGTGCCAGCACCCTCGGGGAAACGGAGACCCAGTACTTC.

The chain recombines TRBV5-5 with TRBJ2-7; weak D call: TRBD2 (5 bases). Germline loops: CDR1 SGHKS, CDR2 YYEKEE (reference sequence). The CDR3 covers 17 residues. Deletions cut 4 bases from V and 5 bases from J, with 25 bases between. CDR3 DNA: TGTGCCAGCAGCCTACCCACCACGCTCAATGAGGGCGACGAGCAGTACGTC. Encoded protein: CASSLPTTLNEGDEQYV.

The rearrangement uses TRBV6-5 and TRBJ1-6, with D perhaps TRBD1 (5 bases). The V gene's germline CDR1 is MNHEY and CDR2 SVGAGI. The CDR3 consists of 13 residues. The V end lost 5 bases, the J end lost 7 bases, and 9 bases lay between the germline ends. The DNA for the CDR3 is TGTGCCAGCAGTGGACATTCAAATTCACCCCTCCACTTT. This codes for CASSGHSNSPLHF.

The V call is TRBV7-9, the J call TRBJ2-2, with D maybe TRBD2 (6 bases). The CDR3 extends over 14 amino acids. V gave up 7 bases and J gave up 5 bases, with 14 bases separating them. Germline V gene data show CDR1 as SEHNR and CDR2 as FQNEAQ (reference sequence). The CDR3 loop reads CASNFSGLTGELFF. The CDR3 DNA reads as TGTGCCAGCAACTTTTCAGGACTAACCGGGGAGCTGTTTTTT.

The V gene is TRBV6-1, the J gene TRBJ2-7, with 9 positions matching TRBD2. V trimming: 0 bases; J trimming: 0 bases; junction bases outside the gene matches: 0. CDR1 is MNHNS, CDR2 SASEGT, per germline. The CDR3 has 15 amino acids. In DNA form, the CDR3 reads TGTGCCAGCAGTGAAGCACTAGCGGGCTCCTACGAGCAGTACTTC. Translation gives CASSEALAGSYEQYF.

The rearrangement links TRBV29-1 to TRBJ2-7; possibly TRBD1 for D (5 bases). Germline V gene lookup returns CDR1 SQVTM and CDR2 ANQGSEA. Trimming took off 0 bases at V and 2 bases at J, with 11 bases between the two ends. The CDR3 spans 14 residues. The CDR3 bases are TGCAGCGTTGAAGATAAGAAGGACACCTACGAGCAGTACTTC. Amino acids: CSVEDKKDTYEQYF.

This clone appeared once. The junction and the germline gene differ at one end; a read error may be behind it. This chain connects TRBV30 to TRBJ1-2; the match to TRBD1 covers 8 bases. Germline-derived CDR1 and CDR2 are GTSNPN and SVGIG (reference sequence). The CDR3 covers 13 residues. The chain's CDR3 is CAWSVLDREESPF. In nucleotides, the CDR3 is TGTGCCTGGAGTGTATTGGACAGGGAAGAGAGCCCCTTC.

This rearrangement joins TRBV2 to TRBJ2-6, with 9 bases aligning to TRBD1. Germline V gene lookup returns CDR1 SNHLY and CDR2 FYNNEI. The CDR3 runs 16 residues. V trimming: 6 bases; J trimming: 1 base; junction bases outside the gene matches: 4. The chain's CDR3 is CASSDRGWSGANVLTF. The CDR3 DNA reads TGTGCCAGCAGCGACAGGGGGTGGTCTGGGGCCAACGTCCTGACTTTC.

The CDR3 DNA sequence: TGTGCCAGCTCCCAGAGGGCCGTAAACACTGAAGCTTTCTTT. This encodes CASSQRAVNTEAFF. The chain joins TRBV13 to TRBJ1-1; no clear D. The V end lost 8 bases, the J end lost 2 bases, and 15 bases lay between the germline ends. CDR1 is PRHDT, CDR2 FYEKMQ, per germline (reference sequence). CDR3 length: 14 amino acids.

J is TRBJ1-2 and V is TRBV5-6, with D possibly matching TRBD1 (6 bases). V shed 1 base and J shed 4 bases, with 11 bases lying between them. The germline V gene encodes CDR1 SGHDT and CDR2 YYEEEE. The CDR3 sequence is 14 residues long. CDR3: CASSLTGSTYGYTF. DNA of the CDR3: TGTGCCAGCAGCTTGACAGGGAGTACCTATGGCTACACCTTC.

The V and J genes are TRBV14 and TRBJ2-7, with D hard to call. The CDR3 length is 14 residues. Trimming pared 1 base from V and 1 base from J, leaving 8 bases between. CDR1 and CDR2 (germline): SGHDN, FVKESK. The CDR3 sequence is CASSQVGHSYEQYF. The CDR3, as DNA: TGTGCCAGCAGCCAAGTCGGTCATTCCTACGAGCAGTACTTC.

This sequence joins TRBV27 and TRBJ2-5, with 8 bases matching TRBD1. Germline V lookup: CDR1 MNHEY, CDR2 SMNVEV (reference sequence). CDR3 size: 15 residues. J lost 5 bases, V lost 2 bases, and 7 bases had no gene match. CDR3 coding DNA: TGTGCCAGCAGTTTAGTCGGACAGGGCCGCGAGACCCAGTACTTC. It encodes CASSLVGQGRETQYF.

V and J are TRBV4-1 and TRBJ1-1; D may be TRBD1 (6 bases). Germline V gives CDR1 MGHRA, CDR2 YSYEKL. V was shortened by 5 bases and J by 0 bases, with 13 bases between the two germline ends. CDR3 length: 15 residues. The CDR3 reads CASSYADSMNTEAFF. The CDR3 DNA reads TGCGCCAGCAGCTATGCGGACAGCATGAACACTGAAGCTTTCTTT.

This chain uses TRBV6-1 with TRBJ1-2; weak D call: TRBD1 (5 bases). The CDR3 length is 12 residues. The V and J ends lost 8 bases and 4 bases respectively, with 11 bases between them. The germline CDR1 and CDR2 sequences are MNHNS and SASEGT. CDR3 DNA sequence: TGTGCCAGCCGGACACAACCCTATGGCTACACCTTC. Translating gives CASRTQPYGYTF.

Turning to this clone: The junction departs from the called germline gene at one end, perhaps through a read error. V is TRBV7-9 and J is TRBJ1-1, with 8 positions matching TRBD1. The germline CDR1 and CDR2 sequences are SEHNR and FQNEAQ (reference sequence). The CDR3 has 12 residues. CDR3 region: CSSSYRGTEAFF. The CDR3 DNA reads as TGTTCCAGCAGCTACAGGGGGACTGAAGCTTTCTTT.

This sequence joins TRBV6-5 and TRBJ1-1, with 7 bases fitting TRBD1. Germline CDR1 and CDR2: MNHEY and SVGAGI. The V gene end was trimmed by 4 bases and the J gene end by 5 bases; junction bases not matched to a gene: 7. This CDR3 is 14 amino acids long. CDR3 amino acids: CASSFKGAVTEAFF. Written as DNA, the CDR3 is TGTGCCAGCAGTTTTAAGGGGGCTGTTACTGAAGCTTTCTTT.